The clone carrying this T cell receptor (beta chain) was picked up a small number of times. Its specificity is unknown. Patients with uncontrolled infections, other autoimmune diseases, pregnancy or lactation were excluded. This sample stems from a study of T cells in Graves' hyperthyroidism and ophthalmopathy. V lost 3 bases and J 3 bases, leaving 16 bases between the germline ends. The CDR3 extends over 16 amino acids. Germline CDR1 reads PRHDT; CDR2 reads FYEKMQ (reference sequence). Study-wide results and limits: Ophthalmopathy cases were set apart from stable hyperthyroidism by a 13 V-J model. Also found in blood were most expanded thyroid clonotypes above 0.001.

Amplified TCR beta CDR3 regions came from RNA transcripts. The HTBI set primed first-round TCR CDR3 RT-PCR. TCRdb independently ran MiXCR on the multiplex PCR reads; one entry per CDR3 protein. This table holds roughly 500,000 distinct CDR3 sequences, 14% found once. Material for sequencing was blood. The rearrangement uses TRBV13 and TRBJ2-3; perhaps TRBD2 as D (5 bases). This TCR derives from a woman in her 30s with Graves' hyperthyroidism that later progressed to Graves' ophthalmopathy. The CDR3 region has the DNA TGTGCCAGCAGCTTTCCCCGGGAAGCGATGACAGATACGCAGTATTTT. Amino acid sequence: CASSFPREAMTDTQYF.